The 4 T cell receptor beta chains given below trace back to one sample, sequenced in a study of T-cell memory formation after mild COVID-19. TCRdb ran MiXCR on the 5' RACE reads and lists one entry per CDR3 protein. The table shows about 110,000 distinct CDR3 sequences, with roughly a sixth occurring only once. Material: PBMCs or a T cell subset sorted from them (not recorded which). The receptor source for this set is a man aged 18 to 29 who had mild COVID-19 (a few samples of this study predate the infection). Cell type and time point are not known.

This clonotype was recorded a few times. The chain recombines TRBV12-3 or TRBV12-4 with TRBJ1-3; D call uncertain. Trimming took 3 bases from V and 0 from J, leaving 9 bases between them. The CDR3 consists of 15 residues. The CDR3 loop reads CASSFSRSSGNTIYF. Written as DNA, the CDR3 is TGTGCCAGCAGTTTTAGTAGGAGCTCTGGAAACACCATATATTTT.

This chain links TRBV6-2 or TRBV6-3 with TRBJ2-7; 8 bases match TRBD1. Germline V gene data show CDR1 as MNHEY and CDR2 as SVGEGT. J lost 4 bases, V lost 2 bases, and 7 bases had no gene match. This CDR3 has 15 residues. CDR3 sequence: CASSYAGQGPYEQYV. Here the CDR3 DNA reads TGTGCCAGCAGTTACGCCGGACAGGGTCCGTACGAGCAGTACGTC.

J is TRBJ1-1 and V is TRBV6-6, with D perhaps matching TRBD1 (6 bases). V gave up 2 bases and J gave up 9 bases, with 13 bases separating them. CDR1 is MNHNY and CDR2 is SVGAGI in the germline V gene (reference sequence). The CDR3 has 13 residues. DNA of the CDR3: TGTGCCAGCAGTTACGCACAGGGTGAAAAAGCTTTCTTT. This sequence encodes CASSYAQGEKAFF.

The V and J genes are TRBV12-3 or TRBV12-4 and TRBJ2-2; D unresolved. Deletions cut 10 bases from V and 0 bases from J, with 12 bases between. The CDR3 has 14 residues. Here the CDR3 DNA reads TGTGCCATCCCGGCCCACCCGAACACCGGGGAGCTGTTTTTT. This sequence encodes CAIPAHPNTGELFF.